This T cell receptor beta chain derives from a study of identical twins. Study-level findings and limits: Invariant cells of the MAIT and iNKT types might have partly distorted the zero-insertion analyses.

TCRdb used MiXCR to reprocess the 5' RACE reads, holding one entry per CDR3 protein. The repertoire has approximately 590,000 distinct CDR3 sequences, 7.5% to 10% of them found once; the top ten carry under 3.5%. This clonotype has at least ten counts. Its antigen is undetermined. These same data were also listed under a study on yellow fever vaccine responses in identical twins.

This sequence was found in a woman aged 18-30 years in good health. The material sequenced was PBMCs.

This chain's CDR3 is CASSRTTVAAGELFF. The CDR3, as DNA: TGCGCCAGCAGCCGGACTACTGTAGCGGCCGGGGAGCTGTTTTTT. The chain is built from TRBV4-3 and TRBJ2-2, with D perhaps TRBD2 (6 bases). Trimming removed 4 bases from V and 6 bases from J, with 15 bases in between. This CDR3 region has 15 residues. Germline lookup yields CDR1 LGHNA and CDR2 YSLEER.